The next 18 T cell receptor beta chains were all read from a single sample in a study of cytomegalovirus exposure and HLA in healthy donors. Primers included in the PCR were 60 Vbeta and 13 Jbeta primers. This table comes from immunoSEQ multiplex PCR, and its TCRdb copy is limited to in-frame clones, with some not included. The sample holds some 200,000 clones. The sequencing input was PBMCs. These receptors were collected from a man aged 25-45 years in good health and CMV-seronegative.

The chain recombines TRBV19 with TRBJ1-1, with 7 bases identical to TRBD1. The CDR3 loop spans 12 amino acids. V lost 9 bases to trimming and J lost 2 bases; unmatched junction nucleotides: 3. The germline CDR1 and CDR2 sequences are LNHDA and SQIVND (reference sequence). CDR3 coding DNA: TGTGCCAGCGGACAGGTTAACACTGAAGCTTTCTTT. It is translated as CASGQVNTEAFF.

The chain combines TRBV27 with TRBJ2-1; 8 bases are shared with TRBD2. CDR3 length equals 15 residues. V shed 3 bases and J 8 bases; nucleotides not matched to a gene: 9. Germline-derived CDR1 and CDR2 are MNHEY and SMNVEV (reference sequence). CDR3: CASSFRREGHDEQFF. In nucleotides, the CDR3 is TGTGCCAGCAGTTTTCGCCGGGAGGGCCACGATGAGCAGTTCTTC.

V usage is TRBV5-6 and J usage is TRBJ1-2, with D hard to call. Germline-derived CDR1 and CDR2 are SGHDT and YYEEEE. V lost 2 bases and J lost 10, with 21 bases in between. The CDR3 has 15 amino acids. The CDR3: CASSLVLEGVFDYTF. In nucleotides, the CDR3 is TGTGCCAGCAGCTTAGTTCTAGAGGGCGTCTTTGACTACACCTTC.

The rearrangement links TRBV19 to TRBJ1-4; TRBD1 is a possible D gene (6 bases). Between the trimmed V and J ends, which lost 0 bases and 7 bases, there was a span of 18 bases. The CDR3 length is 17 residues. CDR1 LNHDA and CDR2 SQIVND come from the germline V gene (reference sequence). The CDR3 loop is CASSIDGNRAGSEKLFF. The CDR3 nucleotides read TGTGCCAGTAGTATAGATGGAAACAGGGCTGGATCTGAAAAACTGTTTTTT.

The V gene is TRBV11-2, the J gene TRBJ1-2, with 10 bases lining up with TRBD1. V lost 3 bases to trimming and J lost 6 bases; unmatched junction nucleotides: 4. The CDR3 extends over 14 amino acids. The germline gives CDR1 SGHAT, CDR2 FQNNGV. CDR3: CASSFGGTGDGYTF. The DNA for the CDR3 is TGTGCCAGCAGCTTTGGTGGGACAGGGGATGGCTACACCTTC. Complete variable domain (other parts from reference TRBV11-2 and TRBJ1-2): EAGVAQSPRYKIIEKRQSVAFWCNPISGHATLYWYQQILGQGPKLLIQFQNNGVVDDSQLPKDRFSAERLKGVDSTLKIQPAKLEDSAVYLCASSFGGTGDGYTFGSGTRLTVV.

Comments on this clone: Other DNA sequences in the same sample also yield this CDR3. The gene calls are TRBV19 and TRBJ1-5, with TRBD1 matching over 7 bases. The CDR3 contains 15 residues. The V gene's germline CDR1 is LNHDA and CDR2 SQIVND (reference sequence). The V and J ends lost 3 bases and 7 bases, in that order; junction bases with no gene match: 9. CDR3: CASSISGQLNQPQHF. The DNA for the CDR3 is TGTGCCAGTAGTATTTCGGGACAGCTCAACCAGCCCCAGCATTTT.

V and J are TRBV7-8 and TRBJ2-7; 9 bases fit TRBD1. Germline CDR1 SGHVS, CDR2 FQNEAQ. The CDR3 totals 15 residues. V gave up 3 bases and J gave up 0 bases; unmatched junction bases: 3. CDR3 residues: CASSFGTGRSYEQYF. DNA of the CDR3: TGTGCCAGCAGCTTCGGGACAGGGCGCTCCTACGAGCAGTACTTC.

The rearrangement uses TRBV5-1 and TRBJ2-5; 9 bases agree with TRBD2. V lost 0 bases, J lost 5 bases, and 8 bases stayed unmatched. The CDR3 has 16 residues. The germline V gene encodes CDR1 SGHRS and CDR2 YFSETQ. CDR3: CASSLDRGGALETQYF. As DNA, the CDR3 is TGCGCCAGCAGCTTGGATCGCGGGGGGGCCCTGGAGACCCAGTACTTC.

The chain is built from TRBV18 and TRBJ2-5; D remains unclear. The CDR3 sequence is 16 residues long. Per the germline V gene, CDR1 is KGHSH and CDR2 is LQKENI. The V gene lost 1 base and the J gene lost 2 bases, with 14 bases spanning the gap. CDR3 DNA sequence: TGTGCCAGCTCACCACTCGGCACGGGTGTTCAAGAGACCCAGTACTTC. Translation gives CASSPLGTGVQETQYF.

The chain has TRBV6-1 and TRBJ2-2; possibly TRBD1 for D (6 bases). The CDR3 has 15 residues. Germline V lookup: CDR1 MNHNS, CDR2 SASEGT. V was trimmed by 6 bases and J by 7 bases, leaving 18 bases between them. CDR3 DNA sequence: TGTGCCAGCAGGGCCCCTCGGACAGCCAGCGGGGAGCTGTTTTTT. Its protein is CASRAPRTASGELFF.

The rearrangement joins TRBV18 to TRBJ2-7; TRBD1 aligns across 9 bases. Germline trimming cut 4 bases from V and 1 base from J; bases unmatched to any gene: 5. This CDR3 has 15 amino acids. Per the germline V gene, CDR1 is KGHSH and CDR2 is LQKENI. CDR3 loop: CASSRDRVGSYEQYF. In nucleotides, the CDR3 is TGTGCCAGCTCACGGGACAGGGTCGGTTCCTACGAGCAGTACTTC.

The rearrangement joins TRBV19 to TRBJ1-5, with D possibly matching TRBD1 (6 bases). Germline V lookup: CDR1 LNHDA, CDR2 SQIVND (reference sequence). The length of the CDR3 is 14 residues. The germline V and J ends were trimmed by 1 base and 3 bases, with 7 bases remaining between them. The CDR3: CASSIGTDNQPQHF. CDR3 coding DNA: TGTGCCAGTAGTATAGGGACAGACAATCAGCCCCAGCATTTT.

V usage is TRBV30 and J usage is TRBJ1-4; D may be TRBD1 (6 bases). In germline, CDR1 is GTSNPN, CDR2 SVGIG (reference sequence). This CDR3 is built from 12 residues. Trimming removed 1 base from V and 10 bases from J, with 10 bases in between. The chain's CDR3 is CAWSAGDGKLFF. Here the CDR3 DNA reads TGTGCCTGGAGTGCAGGGGATGGAAAACTGTTTTTT.

In DNA, the CDR3 is TGTGCCAGCACGGGACAGACTGAAAAACTGTTTTTT. This sequence encodes CASTGQTEKLFF. This chain uses TRBV6-6 with TRBJ1-4, with 7 bases fitting TRBD1. The CDR3 runs 12 residues. V was clipped by 7 bases and J by 7 bases; unmatched bases: 3. CDR1 and CDR2 from the germline V gene are MNHNY and SVGAGI (reference sequence).

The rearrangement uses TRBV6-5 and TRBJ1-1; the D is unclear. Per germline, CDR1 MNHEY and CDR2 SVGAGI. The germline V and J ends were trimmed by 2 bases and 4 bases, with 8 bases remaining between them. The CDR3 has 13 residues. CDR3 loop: CASSYGQSTEAFF. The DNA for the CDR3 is TGTGCCAGCAGTTACGGGCAGTCCACTGAAGCTTTCTTT.

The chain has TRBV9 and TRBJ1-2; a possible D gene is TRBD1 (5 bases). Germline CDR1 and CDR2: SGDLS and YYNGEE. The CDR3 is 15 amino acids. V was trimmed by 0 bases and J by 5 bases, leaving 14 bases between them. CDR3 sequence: CASSVGSGGRYGYTF. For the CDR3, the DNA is TGTGCCAGCAGCGTAGGTTCGGGGGGAAGATATGGCTACACCTTC.

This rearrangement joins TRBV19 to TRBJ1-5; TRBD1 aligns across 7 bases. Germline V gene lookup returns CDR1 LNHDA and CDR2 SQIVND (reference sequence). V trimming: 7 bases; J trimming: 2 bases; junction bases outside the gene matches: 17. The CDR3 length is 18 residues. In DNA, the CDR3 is TGTGCCAGTACCGTCAGAGGGGCAGGGGGTTGGGGCAATCAGCCCCAGCATTTT. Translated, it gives CASTVRGAGGWGNQPQHF. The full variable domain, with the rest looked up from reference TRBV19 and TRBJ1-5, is DGGITQSPKYLFRKEGQNVTLSCEQNLNHDAMYWYRQDPGQGLRLIYYSQIVNDFQKGDIAEGYSVSREKKESFPLTVTSAQKNPTAFYLCASTVRGAGGWGNQPQHFGDGTRLSIL.

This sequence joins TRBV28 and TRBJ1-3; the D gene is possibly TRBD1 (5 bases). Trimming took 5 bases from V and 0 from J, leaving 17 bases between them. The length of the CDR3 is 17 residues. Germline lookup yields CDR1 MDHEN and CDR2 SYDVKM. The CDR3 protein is CASSPSGTHYSGNTIYF. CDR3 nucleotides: TGTGCCAGCAGTCCCTCCGGGACTCATTACTCTGGAAACACCATATATTTT.